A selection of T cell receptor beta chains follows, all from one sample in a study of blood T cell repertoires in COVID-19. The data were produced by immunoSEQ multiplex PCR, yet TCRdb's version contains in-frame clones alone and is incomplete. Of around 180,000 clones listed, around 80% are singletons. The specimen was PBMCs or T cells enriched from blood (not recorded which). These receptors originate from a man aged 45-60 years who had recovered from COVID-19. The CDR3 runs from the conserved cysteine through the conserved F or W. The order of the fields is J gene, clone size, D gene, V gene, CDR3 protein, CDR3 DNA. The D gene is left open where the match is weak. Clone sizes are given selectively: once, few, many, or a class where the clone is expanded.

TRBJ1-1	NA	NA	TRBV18	CASSPHLGDTEAFF	TGTGCCAGCTCACCACACCTGGGCGACACTGAAGCTTTCTTT
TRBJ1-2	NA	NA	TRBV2	CASSEFVASNYGYTF	TGTGCCAGCAGTGAATTCGTCGCCAGTAACTATGGCTACACCTTC
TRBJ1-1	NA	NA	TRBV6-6	CASSPSNVPEAFF	TGTGCCAGCAGCCCGAGCAACGTTCCTGAAGCTTTCTTT
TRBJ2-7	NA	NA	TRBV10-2	CASSGAGYEQYF	TGCGCCAGCAGTGGGGCAGGGTACGAGCAGTACTTC
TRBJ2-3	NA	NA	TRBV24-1	CATSDRQDSWSTDTQYF	TGTGCCACCAGTGATCGGCAGGACAGTTGGAGCACAGATACGCAGTATTTT
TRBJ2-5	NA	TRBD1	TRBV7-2	CASSSGLRGIETQYF	TGTGCCAGCAGCTCGGGCCTCAGGGGGATAGAGACCCAGTACTTC
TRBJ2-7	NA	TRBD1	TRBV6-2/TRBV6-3	CASSHRTGKEYF	TGTGCCAGCAGCCACCGGACAGGGAAGGAGTACTTC
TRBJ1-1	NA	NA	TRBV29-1	CSVVFWGTRGTTEAFF	TGCAGCGTAGTTTTCTGGGGGACCCGGGGGACCACTGAAGCTTTCTTT
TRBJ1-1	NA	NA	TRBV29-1	CSVEGGRRDTEAFF	TGCAGCGTTGAAGGGGGCCGTAGGGACACTGAAGCTTTCTTT
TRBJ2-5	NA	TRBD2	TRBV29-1	CSVEVAGGRYQETQYF	TGCAGCGTTGAAGTAGCGGGGGGCCGGTACCAAGAGACCCAGTACTTC
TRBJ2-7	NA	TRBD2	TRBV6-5	CASRERGSYEQYF	TGTGCCAGCAGGGAGCGGGGCTCCTACGAGCAGTACTTC
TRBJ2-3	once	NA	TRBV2	CASNWRDTQYF	TGTGCCAGCAACTGGAGAGATACGCAGTATTTT
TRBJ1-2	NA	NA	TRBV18	CASSPRRDEGYTF	TGTGCCAGCTCACCAAGGAGGGACGAAGGGTACACCTTC
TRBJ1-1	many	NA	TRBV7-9	CASSSEGVGTEAFF	TGTGCCAGCAGCTCAGAGGGCGTGGGCACTGAAGCTTTCTTT
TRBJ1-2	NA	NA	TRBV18	CASSPGEGVGYGYTF	TGTGCCAGCTCACCCGGCGAGGGGGTAGGGTATGGCTACACCTTC
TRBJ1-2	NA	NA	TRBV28	CASSSPGAWGYTF	TGTGCCAGCAGTTCCCCAGGGGCGTGGGGCTACACCTTC
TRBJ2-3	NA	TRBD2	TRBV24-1	CATSDPYDLLAGFTDTQYF	TGTGCCACCAGTGATCCTTACGACCTACTAGCGGGTTTCACAGATACGCAGTATTTT
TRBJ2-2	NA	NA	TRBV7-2	CASLSRGAGVRTGELFF	TGTGCCAGCCTTTCCAGGGGGGCAGGGGTCCGAACCGGGGAGCTGTTTTTT
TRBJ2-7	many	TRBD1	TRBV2	CASMPGTVSDEQYF	TGTGCCAGCATGCCCGGGACAGTCAGCGACGAGCAGTACTTC
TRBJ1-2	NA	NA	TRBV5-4	CASSLAGQANYGYTF	TGTGCCAGCAGCTTGGCTGGACAAGCTAACTATGGCTACACCTTC
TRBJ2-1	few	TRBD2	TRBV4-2	CASSQDTSGGYNEQFF	TGTGCCAGCAGCCAAGATACTAGCGGGGGGTACAATGAGCAGTTCTTC
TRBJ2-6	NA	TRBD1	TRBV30	CAWRDTGGSVRDLTF	TGTGCCTGGAGGGACACAGGGGGTAGTGTACGGGACCTGACTTTC
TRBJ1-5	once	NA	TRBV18	CASSPGRGQPQHF	TGTGCCAGCTCACCCGGGCGGGGTCAGCCCCAGCATTTT
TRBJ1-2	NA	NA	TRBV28	CASSFWGPDYGYTF	TGTGCCAGCAGTTTTTGGGGCCCGGACTATGGCTACACCTTC
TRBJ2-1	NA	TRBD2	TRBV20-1	CSASRSGGALGIQLF	TGCAGTGCTAGTAGAAGCGGGGGGGCCCTGGGAATACAGCTCTTC
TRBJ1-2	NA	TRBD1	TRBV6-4	CASSLSPGTGADGYTF	TGTGCCAGCAGTCTAAGTCCCGGGACAGGGGCGGATGGCTACACCTTC
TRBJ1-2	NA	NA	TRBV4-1	CASSPGGAGVGYTF	TGCGCCAGCAGCCCCGGGGGAGCTGGGGTTGGGTACACCTTC